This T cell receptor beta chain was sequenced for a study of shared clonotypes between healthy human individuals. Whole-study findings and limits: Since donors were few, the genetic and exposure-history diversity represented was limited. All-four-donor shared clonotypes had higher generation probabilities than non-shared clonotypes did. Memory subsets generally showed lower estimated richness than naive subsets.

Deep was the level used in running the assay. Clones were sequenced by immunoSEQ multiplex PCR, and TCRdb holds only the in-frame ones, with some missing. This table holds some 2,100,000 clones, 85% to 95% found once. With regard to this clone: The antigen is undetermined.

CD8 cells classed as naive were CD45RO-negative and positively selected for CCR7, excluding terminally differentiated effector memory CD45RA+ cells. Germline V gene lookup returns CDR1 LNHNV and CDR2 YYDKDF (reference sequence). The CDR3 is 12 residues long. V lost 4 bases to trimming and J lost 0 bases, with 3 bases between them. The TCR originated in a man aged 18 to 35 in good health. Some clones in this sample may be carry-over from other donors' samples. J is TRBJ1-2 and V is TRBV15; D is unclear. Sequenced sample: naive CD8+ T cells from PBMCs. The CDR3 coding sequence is TGTGCCACCAGCACCACTAACTATGGCTACACCTTC. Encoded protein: CATSTTNYGYTF.